This T cell receptor (beta chain) was obtained from a study of cytomegalovirus exposure and HLA in healthy donors. Regarding the study as a whole: Previous analysis showed most TCR beta V segments were productive about 90% or about 30% of the time. In a later analysis, several top co-occurrence clusters appeared linked to parvovirus B19, influenza, CMV and Epstein-Barr virus. Fewer than 20,000 TCR beta sequences were associated with HLA alleles at 0.05 false discovery rate in a later analysis.

Primers included in the PCR were 60 Vbeta and 13 Jbeta primers. The data were produced by immunoSEQ multiplex PCR, yet TCRdb's version contains in-frame clones alone and is incomplete. The listing contains fewer than 100,000 clones. The germline CDR1 and CDR2 sequences are MDHEN and SYDVKM. J was trimmed by 2 bases and V by 7 bases; bases with no gene match: 7. The CDR3 consists of 15 residues. Comment on this clone: The antigen is unknown.

The receptor was isolated from a middle-aged man in good health and CMV-seronegative. The V and J genes are TRBV28 and TRBJ2-1, with 8 bases identical to TRBD2. The sequenced material came from PBMCs. The CDR3 region has the DNA TGTGCCAGCATATCTGCGGGGGGTCCCTACAATGAGCAGTTCTTC. It translates to CASISAGGPYNEQFF.